A selection of T cell receptor beta chains follows, all from one sample in a study of identical twins. A single record per CDR3 protein comes from TCRdb applying MiXCR to the 5' RACE reads. The sample lists around 670,000 distinct CDR3 sequences, around 6.1% seen once, with 1.5% to 2% in the top ten. Material for sequencing was naive T cells sorted from blood. These receptor sequences come from a young man in good health. The CDR3 runs from the conserved cysteine through the conserved F or W. The D gene is left open where the match is weak. Size is stated for part of the rows, as once, few or many counts, or as a class when the clone is expanded.

v_gene	d_gene	abundance	j_gene	CDR3nt	CDR3aa
TRBV18	NA	many	TRBJ2-1	TGTGCCAGCTCACCACTAGGAGGGGATGAGCAGTTCTTC	CASSPLGGDEQFF
TRBV28	NA	many	TRBJ1-4	TGTGCCAGCAGCCGCCTCGGGTCGGCCAATGAAAAACTGTTTTTT	CASSRLGSANEKLFF
TRBV20-1	TRBD2	few	TRBJ2-1	TGCAGTGCCCCGGCTAGCGGGGAGTCTTCGCAGTTCTTC	CSAPASGESSQFF
TRBV10-3	NA	few	TRBJ1-5	TGTGCCACCTACTACAGGTGGGGTGGAGGTGGCAATCAGCCCCAGCATTTT	CATYYRWGGGGNQPQHF
TRBV6-5	TRBD2	NA	TRBJ2-1	TGTGCCAGCAGTTCGCGGGAGGGCCAAGACAATGAGCAGTTCTTC	CASSSREGQDNEQFF
TRBV28	NA	NA	TRBJ2-5	TGTGCCAGCAGGCACGGCAGGGGCACCCCGGAGACCCAGTACTTC	CASRHGRGTPETQYF
TRBV10-3	NA	NA	TRBJ1-5	TGTGCCATCAGTGAGTATAGCAATCAGCCCCAGCATTTT	CAISEYSNQPQHF
TRBV12-3/TRBV12-4	NA	many	TRBJ2-3	TGTGCCAGCAGTTCCCGACTGGGGGTGTATAGCACAGATACGCAGTATTTT	CASSSRLGVYSTDTQYF
TRBV5-1	TRBD2	NA	TRBJ2-2	TGCGCCAGCAGTCCCGGGACTAGCGGGAGATTATCACGGCCCGGGGAGCTGTTTTTT	CASSPGTSGRLSRPGELFF
TRBV4-1	NA	NA	TRBJ1-1	TGCGCCAGCAGCCAAGATCGGGCGGGGGGGAACACTGAAGCTTTCTTT	CASSQDRAGGNTEAFF
TRBV29-1	NA	many	TRBJ1-1	TGCAGCGCCGTCCCCATGAACACTGAAGCTTTCTTT	CSAVPMNTEAFF